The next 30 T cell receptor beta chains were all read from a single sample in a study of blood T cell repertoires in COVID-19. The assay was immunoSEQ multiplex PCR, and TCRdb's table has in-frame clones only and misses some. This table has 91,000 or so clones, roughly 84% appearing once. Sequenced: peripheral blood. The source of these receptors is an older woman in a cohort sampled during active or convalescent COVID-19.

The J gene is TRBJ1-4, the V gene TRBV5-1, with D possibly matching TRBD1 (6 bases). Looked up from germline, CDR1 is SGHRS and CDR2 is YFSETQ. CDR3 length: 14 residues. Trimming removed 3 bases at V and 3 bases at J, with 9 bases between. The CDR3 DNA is TGCGCCAGCAGCTACGGGACACCTAATGAAAAACTGTTTTTT. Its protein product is CASSYGTPNEKLFF.

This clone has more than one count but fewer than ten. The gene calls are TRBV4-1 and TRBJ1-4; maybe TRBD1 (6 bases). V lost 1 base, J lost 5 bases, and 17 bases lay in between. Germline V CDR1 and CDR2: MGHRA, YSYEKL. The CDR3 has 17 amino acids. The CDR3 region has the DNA TGCGCCAGCAGCCAAGGTTATCGGGACATCTCCAATGAAAAACTGTTTTTT. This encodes CASSQGYRDISNEKLFF.

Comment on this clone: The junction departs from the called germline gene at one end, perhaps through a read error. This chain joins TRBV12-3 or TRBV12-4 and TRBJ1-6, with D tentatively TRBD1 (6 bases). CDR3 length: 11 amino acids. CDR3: CASSLAGATAF. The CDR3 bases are TGTGCCAGCAGTTTAGCGGGGGCGACGGCATTT.

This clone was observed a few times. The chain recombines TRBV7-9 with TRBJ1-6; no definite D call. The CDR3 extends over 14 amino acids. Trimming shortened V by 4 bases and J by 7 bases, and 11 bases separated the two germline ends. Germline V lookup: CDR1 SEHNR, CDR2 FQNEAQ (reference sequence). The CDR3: CASSSGAENSPLHF. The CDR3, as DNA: TGTGCCAGCAGCTCAGGCGCAGAGAATTCACCCCTCCACTTT.

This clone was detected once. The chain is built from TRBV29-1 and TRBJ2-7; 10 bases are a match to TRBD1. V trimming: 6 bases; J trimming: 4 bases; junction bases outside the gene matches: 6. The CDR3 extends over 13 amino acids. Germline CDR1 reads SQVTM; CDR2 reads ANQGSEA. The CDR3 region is CSVGWDRGYEQYF. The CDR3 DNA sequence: TGCAGCGTCGGATGGGACAGGGGATACGAGCAGTACTTC.

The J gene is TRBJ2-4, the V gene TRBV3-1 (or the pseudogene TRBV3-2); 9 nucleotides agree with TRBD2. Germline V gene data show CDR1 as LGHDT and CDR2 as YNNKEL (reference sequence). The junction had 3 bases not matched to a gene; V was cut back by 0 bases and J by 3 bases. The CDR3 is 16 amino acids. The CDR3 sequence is CASSQEMRGGKNIQYF. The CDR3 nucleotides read TGTGCCAGCAGCCAAGAGATGCGGGGGGGCAAAAACATTCAGTACTTC.

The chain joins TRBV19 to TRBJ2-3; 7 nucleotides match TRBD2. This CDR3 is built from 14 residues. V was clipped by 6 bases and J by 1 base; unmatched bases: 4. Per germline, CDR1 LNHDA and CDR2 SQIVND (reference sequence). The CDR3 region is CASRERGRTDTQYF. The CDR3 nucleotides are TGTGCCAGTAGAGAGCGGGGCCGCACAGATACGCAGTATTTT.

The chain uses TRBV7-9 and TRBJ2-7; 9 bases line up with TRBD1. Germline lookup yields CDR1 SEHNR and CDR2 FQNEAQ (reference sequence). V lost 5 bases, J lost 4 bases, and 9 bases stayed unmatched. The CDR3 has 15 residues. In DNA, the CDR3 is TGTGCCAGCAGCGCCGGACAGGGGATAGGGTACGAGCAGTACTTC. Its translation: CASSAGQGIGYEQYF.

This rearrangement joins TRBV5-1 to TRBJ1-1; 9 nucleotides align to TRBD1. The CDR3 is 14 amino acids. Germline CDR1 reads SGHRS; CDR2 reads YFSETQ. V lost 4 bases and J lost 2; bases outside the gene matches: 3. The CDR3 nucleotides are TGCGCCAGCAGCATGGGACAGGGTAACACTGAAGCTTTCTTT. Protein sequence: CASSMGQGNTEAFF. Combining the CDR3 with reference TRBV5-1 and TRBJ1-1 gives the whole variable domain KAGVTQTPRYLIKTRGQQVTLSCSPISGHRSVSWYQQTPGQGLQFLFEYFSETQRNKGNFPGRFSGRQFSNSRSEMNVSTLELGDSALYLCASSMGQGNTEAFFGQGTRLTVV.

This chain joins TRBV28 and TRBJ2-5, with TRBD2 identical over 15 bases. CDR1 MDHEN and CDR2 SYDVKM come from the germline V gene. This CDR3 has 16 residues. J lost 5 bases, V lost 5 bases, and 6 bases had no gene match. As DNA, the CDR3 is TGTGCCAGCAGTCCCGGACTAGCGGGAGGGAGGGAGACCCAGTACTTC. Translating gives CASSPGLAGGRETQYF. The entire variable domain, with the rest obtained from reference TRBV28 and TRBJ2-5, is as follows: DVKVTQSSRYLVKRTGEKVFLECVQDMDHENMFWYRQDPGLGLRLIYFSYDVKMKEKGDIPEGYSVSREKKERFSLILESASTNQTSMYLCASSPGLAGGRETQYFGPGTRLLVL.

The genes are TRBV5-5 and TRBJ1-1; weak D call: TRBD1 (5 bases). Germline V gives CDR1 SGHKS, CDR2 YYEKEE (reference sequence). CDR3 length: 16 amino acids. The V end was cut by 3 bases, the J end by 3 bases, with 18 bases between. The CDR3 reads CASSSSPTTGDTEAFF. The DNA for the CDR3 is TGTGCCAGCAGCTCCTCCCCAACCACAGGAGACACTGAAGCTTTCTTT.

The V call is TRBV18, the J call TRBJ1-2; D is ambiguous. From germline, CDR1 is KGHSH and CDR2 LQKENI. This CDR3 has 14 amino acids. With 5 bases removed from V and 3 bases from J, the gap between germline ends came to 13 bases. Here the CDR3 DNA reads TGTGCCAGCTCAACTTCTCGCGAGTACTATGGCTACACCTTC. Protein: CASSTSREYYGYTF.

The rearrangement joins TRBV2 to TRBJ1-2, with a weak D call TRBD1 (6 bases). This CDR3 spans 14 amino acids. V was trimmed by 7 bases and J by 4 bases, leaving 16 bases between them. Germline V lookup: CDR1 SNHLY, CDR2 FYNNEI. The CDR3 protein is CASTLGTTVYGYTF. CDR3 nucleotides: TGTGCCAGCACCCTCGGGACAACGGTCTATGGCTACACCTTC.

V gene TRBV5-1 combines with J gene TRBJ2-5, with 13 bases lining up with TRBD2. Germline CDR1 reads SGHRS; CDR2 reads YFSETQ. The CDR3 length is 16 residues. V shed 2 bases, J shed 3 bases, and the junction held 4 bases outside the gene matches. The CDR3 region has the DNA TGCGCCAGCAGCTTAACTAGCGGGAGGGGGGAAGAGACCCAGTACTTC. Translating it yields CASSLTSGRGEETQYF.

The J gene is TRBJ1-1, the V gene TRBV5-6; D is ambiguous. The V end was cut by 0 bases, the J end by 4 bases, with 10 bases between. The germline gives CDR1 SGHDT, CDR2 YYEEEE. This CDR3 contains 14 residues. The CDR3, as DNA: TGTGCCAGCAGCTTGGCGGGGTTTCTCACTGAAGCTTTCTTT. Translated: CASSLAGFLTEAFF.

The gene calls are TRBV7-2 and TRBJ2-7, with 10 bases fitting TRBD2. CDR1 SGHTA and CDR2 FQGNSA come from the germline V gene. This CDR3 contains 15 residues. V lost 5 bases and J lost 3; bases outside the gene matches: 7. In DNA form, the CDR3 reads TGTGCCAGCAGCACACAGGGACTAGCGATCTACGAGCAGTACTTC. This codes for CASSTQGLAIYEQYF.

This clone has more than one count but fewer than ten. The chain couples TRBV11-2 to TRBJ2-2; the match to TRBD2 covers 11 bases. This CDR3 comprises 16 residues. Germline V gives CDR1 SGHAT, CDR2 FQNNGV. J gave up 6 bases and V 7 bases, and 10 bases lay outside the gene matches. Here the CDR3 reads CASTGLAGHGAGELFF. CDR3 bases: TGTGCCAGCACCGGACTAGCGGGCCATGGCGCCGGGGAGCTGTTTTTT. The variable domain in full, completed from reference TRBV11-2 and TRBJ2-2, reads EAGVAQSPRYKIIEKRQSVAFWCNPISGHATLYWYQQILGQGPKLLIQFQNNGVVDDSQLPKDRFSAERLKGVDSTLKIQPAKLEDSAVYLCASTGLAGHGAGELFFGEGSRLTVL.

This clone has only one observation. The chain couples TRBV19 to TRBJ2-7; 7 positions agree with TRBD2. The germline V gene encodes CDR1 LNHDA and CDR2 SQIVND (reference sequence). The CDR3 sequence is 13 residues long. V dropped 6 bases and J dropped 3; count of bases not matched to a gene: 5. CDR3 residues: CASRGGSYYEQYF. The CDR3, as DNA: TGTGCCAGTAGGGGGGGGAGCTACTACGAGCAGTACTTC. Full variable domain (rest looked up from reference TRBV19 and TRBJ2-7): DGGITQSPKYLFRKEGQNVTLSCEQNLNHDAMYWYRQDPGQGLRLIYYSQIVNDFQKGDIAEGYSVSREKKESFPLTVTSAQKNPTAFYLCASRGGSYYEQYFGPGTRLTVT.

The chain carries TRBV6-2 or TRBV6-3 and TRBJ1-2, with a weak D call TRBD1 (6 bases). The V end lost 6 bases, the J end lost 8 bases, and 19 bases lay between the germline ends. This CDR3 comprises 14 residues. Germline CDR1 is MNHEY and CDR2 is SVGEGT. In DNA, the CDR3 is TGTGCCAGCAGCTCCTGGGGGCCCCTAGAAGGCTACACCTTC. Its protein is CASSSWGPLEGYTF.

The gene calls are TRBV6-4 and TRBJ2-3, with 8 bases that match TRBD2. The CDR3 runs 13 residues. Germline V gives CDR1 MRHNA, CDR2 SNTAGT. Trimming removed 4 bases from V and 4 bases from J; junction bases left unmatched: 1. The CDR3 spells CASSVGGADTQYF. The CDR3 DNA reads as TGTGCCAGCAGTGTCGGGGGGGCAGATACGCAGTATTTT.

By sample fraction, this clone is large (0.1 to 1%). CDR3 sequence reads: CASSNIRVWGAGELFF. The CDR3 DNA is TGTGCCAGTAGCAACATACGGGTCTGGGGGGCCGGGGAGCTGTTTTTT. The rearrangement uses TRBV19 and TRBJ2-2, with D tentatively TRBD2 (6 bases). V lost 6 bases, J lost 6 bases, and 20 bases lay in between. There are 16 residues in the CDR3. Germline CDR1 reads LNHDA; CDR2 reads SQIVND (reference sequence).

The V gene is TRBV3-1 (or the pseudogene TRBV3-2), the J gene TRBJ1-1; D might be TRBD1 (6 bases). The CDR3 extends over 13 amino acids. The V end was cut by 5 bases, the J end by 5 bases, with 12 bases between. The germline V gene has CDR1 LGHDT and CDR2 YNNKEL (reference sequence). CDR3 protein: CASSYRDKTEAFF. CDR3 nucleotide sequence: TGTGCCAGCAGCTACAGGGATAAGACTGAAGCTTTCTTT.

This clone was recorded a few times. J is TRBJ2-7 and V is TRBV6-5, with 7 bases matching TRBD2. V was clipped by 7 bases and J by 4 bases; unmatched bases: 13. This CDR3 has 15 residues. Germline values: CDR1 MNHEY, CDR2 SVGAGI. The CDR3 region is CASTPGLVGAYEQYF. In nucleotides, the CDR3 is TGTGCCAGCACCCCCGGACTAGTTGGGGCATACGAGCAGTACTTC.

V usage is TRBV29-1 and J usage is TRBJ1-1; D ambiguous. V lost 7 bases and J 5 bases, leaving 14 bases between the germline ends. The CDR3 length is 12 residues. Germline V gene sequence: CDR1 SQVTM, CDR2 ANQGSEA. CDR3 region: CSAGEWRTEAFF. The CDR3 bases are TGCAGCGCAGGAGAATGGAGGACTGAAGCTTTCTTT.

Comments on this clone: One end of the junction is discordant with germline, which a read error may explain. For the CDR3, the DNA is TGTGCCGGCAGCTCCGCCCAGGCTAGCAATCAGCCCCAGCATTTT. Its protein is CAGSSAQASNQPQHF. The V call is TRBV11-3, the J call TRBJ1-5; unclear D gene. CDR3 size: 15 residues. The germline V gene encodes CDR1 SGHNT and CDR2 YENEEA.

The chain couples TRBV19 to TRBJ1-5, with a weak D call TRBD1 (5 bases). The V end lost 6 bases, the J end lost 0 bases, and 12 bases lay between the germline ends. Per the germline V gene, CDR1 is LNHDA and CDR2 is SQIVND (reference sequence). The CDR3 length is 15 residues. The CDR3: CASRTTENSNQPQHF. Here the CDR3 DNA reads TGTGCCAGTAGGACGACAGAGAATAGCAATCAGCCCCAGCATTTT.

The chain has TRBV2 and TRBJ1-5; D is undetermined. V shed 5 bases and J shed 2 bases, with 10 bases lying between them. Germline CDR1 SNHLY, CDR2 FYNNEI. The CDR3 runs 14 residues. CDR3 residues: CASSNEAGNQPQHF. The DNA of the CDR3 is TGTGCCAGCAGTAATGAGGCAGGCAATCAGCCCCAGCATTTT.

The CDR3 bases are TGTGCCAGCAGCATCGACAGGGTTCCCAATCAGCCCCAGCATTTT. It specifies CASSIDRVPNQPQHF. V is TRBV7-8 and J is TRBJ1-5; 7 nucleotides align to TRBD1. Germline-derived CDR1 and CDR2 are SGHVS and FQNEAQ. CDR3 length equals 15 residues. V lost 5 bases, J lost 3 bases, and 7 bases stayed unmatched.

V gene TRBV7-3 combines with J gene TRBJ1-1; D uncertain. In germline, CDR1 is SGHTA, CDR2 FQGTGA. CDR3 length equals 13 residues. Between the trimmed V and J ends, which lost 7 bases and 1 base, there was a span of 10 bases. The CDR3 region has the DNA TGTGCCAGCACCCCGGGAGGGAACACTGAAGCTTTCTTT. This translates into CASTPGGNTEAFF.

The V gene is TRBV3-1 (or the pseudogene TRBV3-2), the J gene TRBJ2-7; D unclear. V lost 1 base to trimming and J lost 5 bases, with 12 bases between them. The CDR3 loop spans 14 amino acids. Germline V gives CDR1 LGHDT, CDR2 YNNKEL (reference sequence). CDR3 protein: CASSQVSVINEQYF. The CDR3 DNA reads TGTGCCAGCAGCCAAGTTTCGGTTATCAACGAGCAGTACTTC.